Sequencing of this TCR beta chain was carried out in a study of T-cell reconstitution after alpha-beta-depleted transplantation in children. TCRbeta library preparation incorporated unique molecular identifiers. One entry per CDR3 protein, called by TCRdb with MiXCR from the PCR reads. The data contain almost 400,000 distinct CDR3 sequences, over 20% of them singletons. This clonotype was picked up a small number of times. Trimming stripped 1 base from V and 5 bases from J, with 10 bases between. Germline assignment: CDR1 SGHRS and CDR2 YFSETQ. This CDR3 comprises 14 residues. This chain joins TRBV5-1 and TRBJ2-1; D is unclear. The sequence derives from a human donor who donated a stem cell graft to a child with acute myeloid leukemia. The sequenced sample was PBMCs from the stem cell graft donor, obtained from the stem cell graft. CDR3 in DNA: TGCGCCAGCAGCTTGAAGAGTCCGAACAATGAGCAGTTCTTC. It specifies CASSLKSPNNEQFF. Drawing the rest from reference TRBV5-1 and TRBJ2-1, the complete variable domain is KAGVTQTPRYLIKTRGQQVTLSCSPISGHRSVSWYQQTPGQGLQFLFEYFSETQRNKGNFPGRFSGRQFSNSRSEMNVSTLELGDSALYLCASSLKSPNNEQFFGPGTRLTVL.